The sequence of this T cell receptor beta chain was determined in a study of shared clonotypes between healthy human individuals. Overall study context: Samples came from two female and three male donors aged 18 to 49.

Splitting of each subset's genomic DNA was done evenly across several immunoSEQ plates. The authors sequenced unsorted PBMC DNA on ten immunoSEQ deep assay plates. The data were produced by immunoSEQ multiplex PCR, yet TCRdb's version contains in-frame clones alone and is incomplete. The sample has approximately 440,000 clones, around 77% seen once; the top ten hold about 12%. The CDR3 is 14 residues long. Per germline, CDR1 MNHEY and CDR2 SVGAGI. V lost 4 bases, J lost 7 bases, and 16 bases lay in between. Genomic DNA, for the unsorted samples, came from roughly 90 million PBMCs. This TCR was sampled from a woman between 40 and 50 years old in good health. Some clones in this sample may be carry-over from other donors' samples. Sequencing was carried out using PBMCs. The J gene is TRBJ1-2, the V gene TRBV6-5, with D tentatively TRBD1 (5 bases). The CDR3 is CASSSDRELLGYTF. The CDR3 DNA follows: TGTGCCAGCAGTTCCGACAGAGAGCTTCTTGGCTACACCTTC.